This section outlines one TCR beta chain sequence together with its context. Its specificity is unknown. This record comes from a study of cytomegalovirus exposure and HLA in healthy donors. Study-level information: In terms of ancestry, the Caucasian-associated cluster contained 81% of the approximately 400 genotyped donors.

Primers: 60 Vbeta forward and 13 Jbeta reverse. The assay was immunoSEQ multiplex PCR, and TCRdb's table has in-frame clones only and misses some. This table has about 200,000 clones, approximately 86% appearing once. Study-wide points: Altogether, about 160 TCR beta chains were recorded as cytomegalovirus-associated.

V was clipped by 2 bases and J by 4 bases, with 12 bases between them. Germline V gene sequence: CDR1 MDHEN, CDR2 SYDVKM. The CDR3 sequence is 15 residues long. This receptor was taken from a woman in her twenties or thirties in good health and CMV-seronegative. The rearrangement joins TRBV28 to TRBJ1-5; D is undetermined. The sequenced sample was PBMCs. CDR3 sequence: CASSLPTRRNQPQHF. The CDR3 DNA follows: TGTGCCAGCAGTTTACCCACTCGAAGAAATCAGCCCCAGCATTTT. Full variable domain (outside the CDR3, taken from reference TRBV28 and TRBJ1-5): DVKVTQSSRYLVKRTGEKVFLECVQDMDHENMFWYRQDPGLGLRLIYFSYDVKMKEKGDIPEGYSVSREKKERFSLILESASTNQTSMYLCASSLPTRRNQPQHFGDGTRLSIL.